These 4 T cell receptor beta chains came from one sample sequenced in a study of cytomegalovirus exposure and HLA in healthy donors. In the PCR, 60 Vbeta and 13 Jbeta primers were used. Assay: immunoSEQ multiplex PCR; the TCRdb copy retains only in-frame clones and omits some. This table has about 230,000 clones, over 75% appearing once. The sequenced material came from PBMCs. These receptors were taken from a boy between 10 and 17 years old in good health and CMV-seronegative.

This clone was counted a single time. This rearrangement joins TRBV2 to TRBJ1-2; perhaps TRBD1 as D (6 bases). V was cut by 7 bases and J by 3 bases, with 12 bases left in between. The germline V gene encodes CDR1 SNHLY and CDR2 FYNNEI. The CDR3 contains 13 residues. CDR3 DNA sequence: TGTGCCAGCACGCGGGGGCCCGACTATGGCTACACCTTC. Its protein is CASTRGPDYGYTF.

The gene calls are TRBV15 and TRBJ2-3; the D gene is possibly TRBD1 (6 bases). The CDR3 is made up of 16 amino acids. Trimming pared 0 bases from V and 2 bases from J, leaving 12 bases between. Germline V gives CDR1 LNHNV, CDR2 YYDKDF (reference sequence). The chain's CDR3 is CATSREGGQNTDTQYF. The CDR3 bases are TGTGCCACCAGCAGAGAAGGTGGACAGAACACAGATACGCAGTATTTT. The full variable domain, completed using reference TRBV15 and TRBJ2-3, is DAMVIQNPRYQVTQFGKPVTLSCSQTLNHNVMYWYQQKSSQAPKLLFHYYDKDFNNEADTPDNFQSRRPNTSFCFLDIRSPGLGDTAMYLCATSREGGQNTDTQYFGPGTRLTVL.

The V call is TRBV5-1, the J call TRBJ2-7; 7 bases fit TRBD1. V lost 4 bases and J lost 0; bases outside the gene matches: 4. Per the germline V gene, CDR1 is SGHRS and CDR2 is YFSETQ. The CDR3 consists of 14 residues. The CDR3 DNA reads TGCGCCAGCAGCGATGGGACAGCCTCCTACGAGCAGTACTTC. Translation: CASSDGTASYEQYF.

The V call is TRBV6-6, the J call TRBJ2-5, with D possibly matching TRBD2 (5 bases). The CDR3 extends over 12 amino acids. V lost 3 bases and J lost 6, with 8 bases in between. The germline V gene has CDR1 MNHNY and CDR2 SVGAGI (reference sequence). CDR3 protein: CASSYGSQTQYF. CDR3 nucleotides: TGTGCCAGCAGTTATGGGAGCCAGACCCAGTACTTC.